This TCR beta chain was identified in a study of blood T cell repertoires in COVID-19. The ends lost 7 bases at V and 5 bases at J; junction bases unmatched: 7. Looked up from germline, CDR1 is WSHSY and CDR2 is SAAADI. This CDR3 comprises 13 residues. Method: immunoSEQ multiplex PCR; TCRdb's copy keeps in-frame clones and lacks some. The sample shows approximately 180,000 clones, over 80% of them seen only once. Material for sequencing was peripheral blood. The TCR sequence derives from a woman in her forties or fifties with acute or convalescent COVID-19. The gene calls are TRBV10-2 and TRBJ1-1; 7 bases align to TRBD1. The CDR3 bases are TGCGCCAGCAAAGTAGGGGGCAGGACTGAAGCTTTCTTT. Protein: CASKVGGRTEAFF.